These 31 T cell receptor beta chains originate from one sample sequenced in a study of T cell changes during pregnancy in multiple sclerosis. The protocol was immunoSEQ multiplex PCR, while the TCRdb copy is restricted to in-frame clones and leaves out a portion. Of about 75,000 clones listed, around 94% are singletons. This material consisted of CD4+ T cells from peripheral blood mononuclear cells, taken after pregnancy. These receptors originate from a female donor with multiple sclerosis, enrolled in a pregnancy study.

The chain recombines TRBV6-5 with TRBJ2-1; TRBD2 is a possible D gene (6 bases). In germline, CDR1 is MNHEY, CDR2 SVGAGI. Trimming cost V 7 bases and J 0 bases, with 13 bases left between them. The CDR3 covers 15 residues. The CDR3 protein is CASTPLGGSYNEQFF. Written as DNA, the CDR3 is TGTGCCAGCACCCCGTTGGGGGGCTCCTACAATGAGCAGTTCTTC.

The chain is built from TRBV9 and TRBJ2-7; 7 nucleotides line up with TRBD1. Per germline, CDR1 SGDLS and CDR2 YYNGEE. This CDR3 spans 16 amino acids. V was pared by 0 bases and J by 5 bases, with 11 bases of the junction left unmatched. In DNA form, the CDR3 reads TGTGCCAGCAGCGTAGCTGGGGCAAGGGGGCTCAACGAGCAGTACTTC. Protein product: CASSVAGARGLNEQYF.

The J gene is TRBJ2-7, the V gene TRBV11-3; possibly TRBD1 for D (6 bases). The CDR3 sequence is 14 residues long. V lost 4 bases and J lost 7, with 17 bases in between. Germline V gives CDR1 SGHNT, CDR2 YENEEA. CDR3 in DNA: TGTGCCAGCAGCTCCGGGACACGGCCCTCTGAGCAGTACTTC. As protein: CASSSGTRPSEQYF.

The CDR3: CASSSGTANTDTQYF. DNA of the CDR3: TGCGCCAGCAGTTCCGGGACAGCAAACACAGATACGCAGTATTTT. The chain employs TRBV5-1 and TRBJ2-3; 7 bases line up with TRBD1. CDR1 SGHRS and CDR2 YFSETQ come from the germline V gene. The V and J ends lost 5 bases and 2 bases, in that order; junction bases with no gene match: 8. The CDR3 has 15 amino acids.

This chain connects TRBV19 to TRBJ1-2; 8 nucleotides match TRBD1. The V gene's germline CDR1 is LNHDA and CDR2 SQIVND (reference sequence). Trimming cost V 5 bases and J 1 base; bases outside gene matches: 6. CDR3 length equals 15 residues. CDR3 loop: CASSASGGVNYGYTF. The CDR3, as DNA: TGTGCCAGTAGTGCCTCAGGGGGCGTTAACTATGGCTACACCTTC.

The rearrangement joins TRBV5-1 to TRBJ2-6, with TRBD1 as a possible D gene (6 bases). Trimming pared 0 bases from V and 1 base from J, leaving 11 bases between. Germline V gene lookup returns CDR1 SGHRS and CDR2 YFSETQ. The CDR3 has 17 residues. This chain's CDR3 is CASSLEAGASGANVLTF. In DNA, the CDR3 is TGCGCCAGCAGCTTGGAAGCAGGGGCATCTGGGGCCAACGTCCTGACTTTC. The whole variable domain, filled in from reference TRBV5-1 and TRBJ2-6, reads KAGVTQTPRYLIKTRGQQVTLSCSPISGHRSVSWYQQTPGQGLQFLFEYFSETQRNKGNFPGRFSGRQFSNSRSEMNVSTLELGDSALYLCASSLEAGASGANVLTFGAGSRLTVL.

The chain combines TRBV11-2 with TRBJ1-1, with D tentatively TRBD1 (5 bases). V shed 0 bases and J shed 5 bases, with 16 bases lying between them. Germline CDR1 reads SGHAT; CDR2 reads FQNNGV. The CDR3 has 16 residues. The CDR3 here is CASSLEWDFRKTEAFF. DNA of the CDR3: TGTGCCAGCAGCTTAGAATGGGACTTCCGGAAAACTGAAGCTTTCTTT.

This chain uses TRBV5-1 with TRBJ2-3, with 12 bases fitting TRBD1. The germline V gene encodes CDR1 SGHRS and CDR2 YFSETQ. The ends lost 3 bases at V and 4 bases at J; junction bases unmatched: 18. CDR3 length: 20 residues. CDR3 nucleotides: TGCGCCAGCAGCTCCACTGGGACAGGGGGCCGGGGAGGTAGGGCAGATACGCAGTATTTT. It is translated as CASSSTGTGGRGGRADTQYF. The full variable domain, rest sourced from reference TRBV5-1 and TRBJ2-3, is KAGVTQTPRYLIKTRGQQVTLSCSPISGHRSVSWYQQTPGQGLQFLFEYFSETQRNKGNFPGRFSGRQFSNSRSEMNVSTLELGDSALYLCASSSTGTGGRGGRADTQYFGPGTRLTVL.

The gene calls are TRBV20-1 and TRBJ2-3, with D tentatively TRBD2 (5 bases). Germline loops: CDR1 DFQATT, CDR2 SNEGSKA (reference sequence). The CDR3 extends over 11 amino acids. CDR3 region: CSGVSTDTQYF. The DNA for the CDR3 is TGCAGCGGGGTGAGCACAGATACGCAGTATTTT.

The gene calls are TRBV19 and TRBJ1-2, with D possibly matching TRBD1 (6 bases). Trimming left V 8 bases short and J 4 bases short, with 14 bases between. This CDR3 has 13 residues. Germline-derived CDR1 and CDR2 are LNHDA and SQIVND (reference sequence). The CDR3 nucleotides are TGTGCCAGTCAGCCGGGACAATCCTATGGCTACACCTTC. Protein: CASQPGQSYGYTF.

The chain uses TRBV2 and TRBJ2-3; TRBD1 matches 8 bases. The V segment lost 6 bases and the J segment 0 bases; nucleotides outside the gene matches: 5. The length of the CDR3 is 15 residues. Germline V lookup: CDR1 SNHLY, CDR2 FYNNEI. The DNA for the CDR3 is TGTGCCAGCAGCGCGGACAGGGCTAGCACAGATACGCAGTATTTT. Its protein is CASSADRASTDTQYF.

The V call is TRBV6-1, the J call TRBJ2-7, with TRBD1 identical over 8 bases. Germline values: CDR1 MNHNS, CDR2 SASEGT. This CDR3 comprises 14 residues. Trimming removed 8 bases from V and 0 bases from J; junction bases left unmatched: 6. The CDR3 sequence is CASLGQDHSYEQYF. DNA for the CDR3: TGTGCCAGCCTGGGACAGGACCACTCCTACGAGCAGTACTTC.

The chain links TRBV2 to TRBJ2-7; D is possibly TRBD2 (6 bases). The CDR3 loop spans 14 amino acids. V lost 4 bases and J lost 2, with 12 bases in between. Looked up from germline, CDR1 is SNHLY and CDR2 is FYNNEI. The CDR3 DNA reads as TGTGCCAGCAGTGTCGCAGCGGGTCCCTACGAGCAGTACTTC. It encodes CASSVAAGPYEQYF.

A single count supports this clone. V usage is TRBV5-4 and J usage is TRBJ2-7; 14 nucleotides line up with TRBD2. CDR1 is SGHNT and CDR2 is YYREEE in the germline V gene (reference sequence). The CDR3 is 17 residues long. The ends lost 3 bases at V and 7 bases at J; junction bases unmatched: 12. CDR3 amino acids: CASSSHTGTSGRWEQYF. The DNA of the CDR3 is TGTGCCAGCAGCTCTCACACCGGGACTAGCGGGAGATGGGAGCAGTACTTC.

CDR3 residues: CASSYSGSTYEQYF. CDR3 nucleotides: TGTGCCAGCAGTTACTCGGGCTCCACCTACGAGCAGTACTTC. The genes are TRBV6-6 and TRBJ2-7; no clear D. The CDR3 loop spans 14 amino acids. Germline V lookup: CDR1 MNHNY, CDR2 SVGAGI (reference sequence). V was clipped by 0 bases and J by 2 bases, with 8 bases between them.

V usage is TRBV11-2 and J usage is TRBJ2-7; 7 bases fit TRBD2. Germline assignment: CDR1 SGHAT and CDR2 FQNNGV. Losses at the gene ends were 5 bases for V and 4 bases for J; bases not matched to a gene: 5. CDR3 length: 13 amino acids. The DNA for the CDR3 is TGTGCCAGCAGCCCCCGGGGGGATTACGAGCAGTACTTC. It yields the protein CASSPRGDYEQYF.

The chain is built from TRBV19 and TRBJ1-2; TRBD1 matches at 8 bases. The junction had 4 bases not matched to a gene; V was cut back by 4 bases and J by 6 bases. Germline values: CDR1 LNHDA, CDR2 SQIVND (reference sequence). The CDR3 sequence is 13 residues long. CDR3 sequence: CASSTTGVHGYTF. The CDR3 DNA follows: TGTGCCAGTAGTACGACAGGGGTTCATGGCTACACCTTC.

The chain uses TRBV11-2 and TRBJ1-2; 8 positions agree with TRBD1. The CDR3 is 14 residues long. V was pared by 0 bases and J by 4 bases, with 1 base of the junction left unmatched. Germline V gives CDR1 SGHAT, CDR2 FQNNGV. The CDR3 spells CASSLDDRGYGYTF. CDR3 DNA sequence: TGTGCCAGCAGCTTAGATGACAGGGGCTATGGCTACACCTTC.

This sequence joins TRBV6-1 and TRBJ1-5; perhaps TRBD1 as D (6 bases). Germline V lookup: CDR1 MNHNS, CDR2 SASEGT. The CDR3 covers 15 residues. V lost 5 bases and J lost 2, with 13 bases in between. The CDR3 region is CASSMDSTRNQPQHF. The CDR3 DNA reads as TGTGCCAGCAGTATGGACAGCACCCGCAATCAGCCCCAGCATTTT.

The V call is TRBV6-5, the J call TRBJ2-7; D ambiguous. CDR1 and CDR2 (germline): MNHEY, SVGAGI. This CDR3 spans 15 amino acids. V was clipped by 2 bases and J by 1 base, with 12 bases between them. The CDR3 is CASSYSALGSYEQYF. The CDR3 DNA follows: TGTGCCAGCAGTTACAGCGCCCTGGGTTCCTACGAGCAGTACTTC.

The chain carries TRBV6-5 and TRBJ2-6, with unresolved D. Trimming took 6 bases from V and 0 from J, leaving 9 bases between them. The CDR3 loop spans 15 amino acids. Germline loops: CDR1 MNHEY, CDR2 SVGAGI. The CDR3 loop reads CASRATASGANVLTF. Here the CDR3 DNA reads TGTGCCAGCAGAGCCACAGCCTCTGGGGCCAACGTCCTGACTTTC.

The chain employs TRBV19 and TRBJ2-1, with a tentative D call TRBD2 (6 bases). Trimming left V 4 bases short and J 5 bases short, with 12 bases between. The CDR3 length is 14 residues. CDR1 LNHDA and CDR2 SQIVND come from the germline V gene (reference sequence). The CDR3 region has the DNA TGTGCCAGTAGTAAATCTAGCGCGAACAATGAGCAGTTCTTC. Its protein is CASSKSSANNEQFF.

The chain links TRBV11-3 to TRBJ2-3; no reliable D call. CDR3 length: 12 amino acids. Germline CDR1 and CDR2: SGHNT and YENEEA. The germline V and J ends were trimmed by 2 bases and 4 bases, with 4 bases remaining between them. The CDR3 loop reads CASSLQSDTQYF. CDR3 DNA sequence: TGTGCCAGCAGCTTACAGTCAGATACGCAGTATTTT.

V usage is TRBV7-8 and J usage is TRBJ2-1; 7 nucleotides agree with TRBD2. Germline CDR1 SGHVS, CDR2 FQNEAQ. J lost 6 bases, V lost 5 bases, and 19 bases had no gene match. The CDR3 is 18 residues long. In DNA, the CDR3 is TGTGCCAGCAGCCCCCGAGGGGCGGCGGGAGACCTGTCCAATGAGCAGTTCTTC. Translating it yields CASSPRGAAGDLSNEQFF.

Here the CDR3 reads CSVDGQATSGANVLTF. Written as DNA, the CDR3 is TGCAGCGTGGACGGACAGGCGACGTCCGGGGCCAACGTCCTGACTTTC. The chain uses TRBV29-1 and TRBJ2-6; 7 bases line up with TRBD1. V gave up 6 bases and J gave up 4 bases; unmatched junction bases: 12. The germline gives CDR1 SQVTM, CDR2 ANQGSEA. The CDR3 runs to 16 residues.

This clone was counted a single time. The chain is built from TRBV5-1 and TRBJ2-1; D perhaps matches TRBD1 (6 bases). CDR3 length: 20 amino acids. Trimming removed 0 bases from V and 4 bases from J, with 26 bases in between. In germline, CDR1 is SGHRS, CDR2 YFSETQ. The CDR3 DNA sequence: TGCGCCAGCAGCTTGGCGTCGGTGACAGGTAGGGTGGGTCCTTACAATGAGCAGTTCTTC. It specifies CASSLASVTGRVGPYNEQFF.

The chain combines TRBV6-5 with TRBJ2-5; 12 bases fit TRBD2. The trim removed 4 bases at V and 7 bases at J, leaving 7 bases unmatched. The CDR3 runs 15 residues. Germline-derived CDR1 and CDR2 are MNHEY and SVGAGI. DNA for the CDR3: TGTGCCAGCAGTTTCACCTCTAGCGGGAGGGTGACCCAGTACTTC. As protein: CASSFTSSGRVTQYF.

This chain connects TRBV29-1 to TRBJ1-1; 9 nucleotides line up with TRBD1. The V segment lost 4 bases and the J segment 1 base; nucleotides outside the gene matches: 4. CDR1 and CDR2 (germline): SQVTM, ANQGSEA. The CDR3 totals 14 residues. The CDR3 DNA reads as TGCAGCGTTGCCCGGGACAGGGAGAACACTGAAGCTTTCTTT. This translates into CSVARDRENTEAFF.

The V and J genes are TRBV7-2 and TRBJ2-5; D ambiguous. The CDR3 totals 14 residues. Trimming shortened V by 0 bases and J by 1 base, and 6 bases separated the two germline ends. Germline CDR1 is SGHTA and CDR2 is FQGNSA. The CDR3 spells CASSLALRQETQYF. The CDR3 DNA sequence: TGTGCCAGCAGCTTAGCGCTACGCCAAGAGACCCAGTACTTC.

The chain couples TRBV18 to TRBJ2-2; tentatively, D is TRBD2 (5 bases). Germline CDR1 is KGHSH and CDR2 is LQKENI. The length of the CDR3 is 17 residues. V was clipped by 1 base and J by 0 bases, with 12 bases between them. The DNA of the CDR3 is TGTGCCAGCTCACCACGGGCTAGCAGCACGAACACCGGGGAGCTGTTTTTT. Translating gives CASSPRASSTNTGELFF.

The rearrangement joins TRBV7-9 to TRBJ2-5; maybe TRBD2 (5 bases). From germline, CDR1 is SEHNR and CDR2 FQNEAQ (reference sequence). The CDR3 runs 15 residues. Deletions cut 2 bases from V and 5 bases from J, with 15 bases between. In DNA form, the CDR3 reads TGTGCCAGCAGCTTACTGAGCGGAGGAAGGGAGACCCAGTACTTC. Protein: CASSLLSGGRETQYF.